This TCR beta chain appears in the sequencing data of a study of shared clonotypes between healthy human individuals. TCRdb's copy holds only in-frame clones and misses some; the assay was immunoSEQ multiplex PCR. The sample lists almost 750,000 clones, roughly 72% occurring once. CDR1 is MGHRA, CDR2 YSYEKL, per germline. The CDR3 runs to 15 residues. Trimming pared 0 bases from V and 3 bases from J, leaving 12 bases between. V usage is TRBV4-1 and J usage is TRBJ2-7; D uncertain. This TCR was recovered from a woman in her 30s in good health. Sample: memory CD4+ T cells sorted from blood. The subset was: CD45RA-negative fraction. As DNA, the CDR3 is TGCGCCAGCAGCCAAGATCCGGAAGGATTCTACGAGCAGTACTTC. This sequence encodes CASSQDPEGFYEQYF.